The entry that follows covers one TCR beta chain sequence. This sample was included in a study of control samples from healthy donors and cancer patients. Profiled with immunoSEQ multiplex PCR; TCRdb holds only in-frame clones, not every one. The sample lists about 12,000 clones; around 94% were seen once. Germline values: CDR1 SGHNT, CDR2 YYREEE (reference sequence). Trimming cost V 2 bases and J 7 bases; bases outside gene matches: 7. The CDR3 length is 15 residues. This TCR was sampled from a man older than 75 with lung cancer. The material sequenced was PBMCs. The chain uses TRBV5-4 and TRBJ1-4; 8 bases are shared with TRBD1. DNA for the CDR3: TGTGCCAGCAGCTTTGGGGGGACAGGCTTTGAAAAACTGTTTTTT. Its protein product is CASSFGGTGFEKLFF.